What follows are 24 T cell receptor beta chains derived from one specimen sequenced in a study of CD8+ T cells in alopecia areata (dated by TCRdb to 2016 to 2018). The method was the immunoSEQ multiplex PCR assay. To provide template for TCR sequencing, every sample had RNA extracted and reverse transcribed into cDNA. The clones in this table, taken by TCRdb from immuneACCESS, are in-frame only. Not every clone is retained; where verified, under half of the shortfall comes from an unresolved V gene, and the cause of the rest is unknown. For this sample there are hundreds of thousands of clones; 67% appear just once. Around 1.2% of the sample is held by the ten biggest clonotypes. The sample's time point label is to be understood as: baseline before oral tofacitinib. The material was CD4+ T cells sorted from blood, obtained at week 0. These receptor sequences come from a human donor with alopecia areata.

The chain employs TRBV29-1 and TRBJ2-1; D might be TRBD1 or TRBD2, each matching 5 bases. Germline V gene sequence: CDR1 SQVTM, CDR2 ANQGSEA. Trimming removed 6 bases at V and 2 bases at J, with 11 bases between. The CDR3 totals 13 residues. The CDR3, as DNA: TGCAGCGTCGGGACGGCTACCTACAATGAGCAGTTCTTC. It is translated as CSVGTATYNEQFF.

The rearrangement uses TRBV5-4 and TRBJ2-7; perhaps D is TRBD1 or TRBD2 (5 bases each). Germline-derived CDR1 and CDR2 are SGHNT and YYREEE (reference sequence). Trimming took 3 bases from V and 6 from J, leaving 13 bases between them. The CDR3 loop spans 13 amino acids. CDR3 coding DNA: TGTGCCAGCAGCTCACCGGGACGTCTCGAGCAGTACTTC. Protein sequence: CASSSPGRLEQYF.

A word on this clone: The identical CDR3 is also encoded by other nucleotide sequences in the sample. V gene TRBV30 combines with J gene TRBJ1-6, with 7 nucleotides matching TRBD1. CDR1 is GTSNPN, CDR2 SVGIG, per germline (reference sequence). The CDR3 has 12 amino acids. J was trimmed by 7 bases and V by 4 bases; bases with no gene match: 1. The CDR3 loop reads CAWTGGNSPLHF. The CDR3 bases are TGTGCCTGGACAGGGGGGAATTCACCCCTCCACTTT.

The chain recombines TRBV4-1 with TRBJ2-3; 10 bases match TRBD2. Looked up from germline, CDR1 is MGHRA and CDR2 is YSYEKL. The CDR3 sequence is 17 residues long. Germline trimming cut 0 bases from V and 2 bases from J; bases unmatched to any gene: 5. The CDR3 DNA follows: TGCGCCAGCAGCCAAGATGGGACTAGCGCCTACACAGATACGCAGTATTTT. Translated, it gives CASSQDGTSAYTDTQYF.

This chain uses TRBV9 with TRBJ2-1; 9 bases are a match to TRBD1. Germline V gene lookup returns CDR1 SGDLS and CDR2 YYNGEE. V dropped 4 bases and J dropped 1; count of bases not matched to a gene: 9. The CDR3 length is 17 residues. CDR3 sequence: CASSIGGTGPSYNEQFF. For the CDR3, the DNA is TGTGCCAGCAGCATAGGCGGGACAGGGCCTTCCTACAATGAGCAGTTCTTC.

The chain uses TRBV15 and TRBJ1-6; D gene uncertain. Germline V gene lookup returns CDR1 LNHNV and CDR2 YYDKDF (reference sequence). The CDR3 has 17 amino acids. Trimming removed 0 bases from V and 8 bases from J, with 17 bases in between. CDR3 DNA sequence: TGTGCCACCAGCAGAGATTCGGCCGGGCGGGGTCATTCACCCCTCCACTTT. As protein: CATSRDSAGRGHSPLHF.

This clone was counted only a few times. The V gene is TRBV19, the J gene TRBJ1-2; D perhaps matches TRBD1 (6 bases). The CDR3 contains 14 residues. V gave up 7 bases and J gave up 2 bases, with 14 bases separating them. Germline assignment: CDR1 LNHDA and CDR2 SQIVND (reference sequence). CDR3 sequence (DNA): TGTGCCAGTACAAAGGGGGGCAGGAACTATGGCTACACCTTC. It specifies CASTKGGRNYGYTF.

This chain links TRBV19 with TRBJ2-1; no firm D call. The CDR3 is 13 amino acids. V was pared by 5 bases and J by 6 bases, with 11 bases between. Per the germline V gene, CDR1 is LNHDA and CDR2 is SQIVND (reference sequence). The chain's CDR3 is CASSATHGNEQFF. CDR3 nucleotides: TGTGCCAGTAGTGCAACACATGGCAATGAGCAGTTCTTC.

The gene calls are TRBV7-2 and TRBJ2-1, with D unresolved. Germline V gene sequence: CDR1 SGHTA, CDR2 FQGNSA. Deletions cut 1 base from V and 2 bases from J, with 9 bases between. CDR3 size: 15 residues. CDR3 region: CASSLGQVTYNEQFF. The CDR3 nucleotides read TGTGCCAGCAGCTTAGGGCAGGTCACCTACAATGAGCAGTTCTTC.

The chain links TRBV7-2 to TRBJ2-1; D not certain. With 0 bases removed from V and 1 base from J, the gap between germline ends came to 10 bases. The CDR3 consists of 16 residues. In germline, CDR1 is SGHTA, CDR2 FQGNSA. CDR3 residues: CASSLAGYSSYNEQFF. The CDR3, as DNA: TGTGCCAGCAGCTTAGCGGGGTACAGTTCCTACAATGAGCAGTTCTTC.

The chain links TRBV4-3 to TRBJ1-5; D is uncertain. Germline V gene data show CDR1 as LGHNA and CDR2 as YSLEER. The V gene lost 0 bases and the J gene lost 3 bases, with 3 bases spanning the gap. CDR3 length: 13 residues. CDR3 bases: TGCGCCAGCAGCCAAGAGGTCAATCAGCCCCAGCATTTT. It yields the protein CASSQEVNQPQHF.

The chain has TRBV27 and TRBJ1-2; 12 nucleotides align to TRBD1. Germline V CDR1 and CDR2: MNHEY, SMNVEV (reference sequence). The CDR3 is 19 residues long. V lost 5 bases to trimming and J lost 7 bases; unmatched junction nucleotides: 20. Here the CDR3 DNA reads TGTGCCAGCAGTCCAAAACCTCCGGGACAGGGGGCGTATCGGGTTGGCTACACCTTC. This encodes CASSPKPPGQGAYRVGYTF.

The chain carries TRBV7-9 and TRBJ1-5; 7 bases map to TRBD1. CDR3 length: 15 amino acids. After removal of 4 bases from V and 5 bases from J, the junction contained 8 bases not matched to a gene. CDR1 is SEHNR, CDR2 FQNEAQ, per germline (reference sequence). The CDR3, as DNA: TGTGCCAGCAGCTCCACAGGGGCGCCCGATCAGCCCCAGCATTTT. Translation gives CASSSTGAPDQPQHF.

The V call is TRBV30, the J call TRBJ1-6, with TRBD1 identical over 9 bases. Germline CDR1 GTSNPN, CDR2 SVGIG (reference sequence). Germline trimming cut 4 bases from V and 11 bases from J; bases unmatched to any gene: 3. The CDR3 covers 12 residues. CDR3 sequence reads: CAWNRGQAPLHF. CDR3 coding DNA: TGTGCCTGGAACAGGGGGCAGGCACCCCTCCACTTT.

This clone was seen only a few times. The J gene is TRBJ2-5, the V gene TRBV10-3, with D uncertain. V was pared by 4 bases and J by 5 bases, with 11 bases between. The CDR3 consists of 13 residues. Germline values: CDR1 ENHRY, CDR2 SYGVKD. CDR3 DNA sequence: TGTGCCATCAGTGGGAAAGGCCTGGAGACCCAGTACTTC. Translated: CAISGKGLETQYF.

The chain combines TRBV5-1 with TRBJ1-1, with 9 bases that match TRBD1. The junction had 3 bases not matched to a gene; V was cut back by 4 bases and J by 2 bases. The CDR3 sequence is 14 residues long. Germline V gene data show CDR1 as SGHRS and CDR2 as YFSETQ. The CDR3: CASSRGQGNTEAFF. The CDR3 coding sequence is TGCGCCAGCAGCAGGGGACAGGGAAACACTGAAGCTTTCTTT.

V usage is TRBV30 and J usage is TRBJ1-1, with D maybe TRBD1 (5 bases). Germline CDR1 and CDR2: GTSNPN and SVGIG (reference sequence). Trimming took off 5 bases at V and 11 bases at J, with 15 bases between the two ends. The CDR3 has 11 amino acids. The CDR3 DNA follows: TGTGCCTGGGGGACCGGAGTATCGGCTTTCTTT. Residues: CAWGTGVSAFF.

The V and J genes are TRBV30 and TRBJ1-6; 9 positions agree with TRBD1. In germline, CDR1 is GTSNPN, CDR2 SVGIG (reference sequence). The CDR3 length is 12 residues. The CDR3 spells CALGQGRSPLHF. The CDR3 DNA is TGTGCTCTGGGACAGGGAAGATCACCCCTCCACTTT.

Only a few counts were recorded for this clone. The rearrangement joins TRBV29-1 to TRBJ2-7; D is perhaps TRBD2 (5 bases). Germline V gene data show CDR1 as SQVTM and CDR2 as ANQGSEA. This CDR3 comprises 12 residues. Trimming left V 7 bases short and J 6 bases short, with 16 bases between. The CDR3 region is CSARVGVSEQYF. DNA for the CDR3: TGCAGCGCGCGGGTCGGGGTGAGCGAGCAGTACTTC.

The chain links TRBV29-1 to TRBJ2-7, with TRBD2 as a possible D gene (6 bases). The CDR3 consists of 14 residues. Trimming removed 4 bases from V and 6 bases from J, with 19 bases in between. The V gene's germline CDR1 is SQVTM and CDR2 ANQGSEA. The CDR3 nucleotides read TGCAGCGTTGTTGTCCGGGACTTAGTGAGCGAGCAGTACTTC. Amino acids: CSVVVRDLVSEQYF.

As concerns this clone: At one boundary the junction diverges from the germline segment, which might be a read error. CDR3 DNA: TGTGCCTGGAGTGCCGGGACAGGGGACTACGTGCAGTACTTC. It specifies CAWSAGTGDYVQYF. J is TRBJ2-7 and V is TRBV30; 10 bases fit TRBD1. CDR1 is GTSNPN and CDR2 is SVGIG in the germline V gene (reference sequence). The CDR3 consists of 14 residues.

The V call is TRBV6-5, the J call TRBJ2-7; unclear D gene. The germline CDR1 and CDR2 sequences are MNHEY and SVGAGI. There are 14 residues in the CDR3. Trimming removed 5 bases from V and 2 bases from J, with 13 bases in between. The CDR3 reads CASSDKLVTYEQYF. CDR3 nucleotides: TGTGCCAGCAGTGATAAACTGGTAACCTACGAGCAGTACTTC.

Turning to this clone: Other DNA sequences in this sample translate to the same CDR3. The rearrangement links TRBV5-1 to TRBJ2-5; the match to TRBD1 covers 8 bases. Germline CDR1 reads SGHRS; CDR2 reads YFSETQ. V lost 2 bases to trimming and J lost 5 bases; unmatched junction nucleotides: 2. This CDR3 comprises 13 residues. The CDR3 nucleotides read TGCGCCAGCAGCTTCGGACAGGGCGAGACCCAGTACTTC. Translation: CASSFGQGETQYF.

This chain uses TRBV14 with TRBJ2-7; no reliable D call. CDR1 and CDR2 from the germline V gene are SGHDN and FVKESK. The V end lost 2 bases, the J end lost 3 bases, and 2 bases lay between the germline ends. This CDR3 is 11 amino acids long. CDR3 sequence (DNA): TGTGCCAGCAGCCAATTCTACGAGCAGTACTTC. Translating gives CASSQFYEQYF.